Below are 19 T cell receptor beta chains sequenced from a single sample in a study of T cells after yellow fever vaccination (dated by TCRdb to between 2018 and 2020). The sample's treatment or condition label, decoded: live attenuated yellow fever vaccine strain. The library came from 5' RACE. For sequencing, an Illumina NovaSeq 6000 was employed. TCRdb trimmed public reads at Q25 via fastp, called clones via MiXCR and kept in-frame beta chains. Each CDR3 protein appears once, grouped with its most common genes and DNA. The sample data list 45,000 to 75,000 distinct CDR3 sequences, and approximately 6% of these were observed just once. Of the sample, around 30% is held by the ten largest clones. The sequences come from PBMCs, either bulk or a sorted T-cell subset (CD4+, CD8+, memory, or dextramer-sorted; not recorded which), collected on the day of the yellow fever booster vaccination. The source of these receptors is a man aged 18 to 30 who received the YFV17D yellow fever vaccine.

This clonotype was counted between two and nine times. The CDR3 coding sequence is TGTGCCAGCAGTTTGTTTACGGCTGGGGGGCCGCCCCGGGGTCGTAGCACCGGGGAGCTGTTTTTT. Translation: CASSLFTAGGPPRGRSTGELFF. This chain uses TRBV12-3 or TRBV12-4 with TRBJ2-2; either TRBD1 or TRBD2 may supply D (6 bases each). Trimming pared 3 bases from V and 4 bases from J, leaving 33 bases between. The CDR3 consists of 22 residues.

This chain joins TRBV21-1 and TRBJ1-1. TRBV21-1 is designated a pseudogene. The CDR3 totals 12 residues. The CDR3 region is CASSKAESEAFF. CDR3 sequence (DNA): TGTGCCAGCAGCAAAGCGGAATCGGAAGCTTTCTTT.

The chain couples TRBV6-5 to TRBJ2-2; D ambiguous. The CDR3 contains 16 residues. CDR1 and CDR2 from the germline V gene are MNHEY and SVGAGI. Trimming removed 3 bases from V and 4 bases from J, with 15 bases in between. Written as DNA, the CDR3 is TGTGCCAGCAGTTATGCTCCCAGGTCGGTCACCGGGGAGCTGTTTTTT. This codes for CASSYAPRSVTGELFF.

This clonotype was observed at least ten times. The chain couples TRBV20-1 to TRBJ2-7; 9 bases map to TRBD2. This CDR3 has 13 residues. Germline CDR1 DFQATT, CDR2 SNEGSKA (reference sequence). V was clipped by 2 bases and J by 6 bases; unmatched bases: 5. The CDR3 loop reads CSARNSGGGEQYF. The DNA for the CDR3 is TGCAGTGCTAGAAATAGCGGGGGTGGCGAGCAGTACTTC.

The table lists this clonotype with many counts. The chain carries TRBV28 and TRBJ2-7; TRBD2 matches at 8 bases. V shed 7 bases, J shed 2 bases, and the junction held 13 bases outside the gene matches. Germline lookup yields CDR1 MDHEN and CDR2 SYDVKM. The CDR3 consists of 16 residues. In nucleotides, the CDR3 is TGTGCCAGCACCCCGCGGGGGGCCTGGAATACCTACGAGCAGTACGTC. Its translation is CASTPRGAWNTYEQYV.

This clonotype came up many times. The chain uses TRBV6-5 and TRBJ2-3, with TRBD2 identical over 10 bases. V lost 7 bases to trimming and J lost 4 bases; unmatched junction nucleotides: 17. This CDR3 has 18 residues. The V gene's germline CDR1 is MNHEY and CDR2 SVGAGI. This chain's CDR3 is CASTRRWLAGVGPDTQYF. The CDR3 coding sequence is TGTGCCAGCACCCGCCGGTGGCTAGCGGGGGTGGGGCCAGATACGCAGTATTTT.

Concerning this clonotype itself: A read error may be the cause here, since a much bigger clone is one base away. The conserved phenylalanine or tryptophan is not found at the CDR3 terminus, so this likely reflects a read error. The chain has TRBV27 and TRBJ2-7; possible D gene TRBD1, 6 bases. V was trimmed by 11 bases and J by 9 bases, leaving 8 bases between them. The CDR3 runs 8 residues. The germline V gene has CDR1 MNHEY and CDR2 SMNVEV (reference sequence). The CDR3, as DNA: TGTGCCCCCAGGGGGCAGTACATC. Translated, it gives CAPRGQYI.

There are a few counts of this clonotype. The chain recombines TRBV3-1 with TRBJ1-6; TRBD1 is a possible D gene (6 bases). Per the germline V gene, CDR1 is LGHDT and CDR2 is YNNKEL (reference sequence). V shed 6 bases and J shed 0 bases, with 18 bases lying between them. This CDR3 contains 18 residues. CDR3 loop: CASRGGSQDSSYNSPLHF. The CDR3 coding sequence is TGTGCCAGCAGGGGGGGCAGTCAAGATAGCTCCTATAATTCACCCCTCCACTTT.

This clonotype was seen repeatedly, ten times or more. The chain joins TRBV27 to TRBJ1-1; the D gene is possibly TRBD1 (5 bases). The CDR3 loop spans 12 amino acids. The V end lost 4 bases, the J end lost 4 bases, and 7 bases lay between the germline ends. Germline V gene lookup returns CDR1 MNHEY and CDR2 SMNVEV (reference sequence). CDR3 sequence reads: CASSYGGTEAFF. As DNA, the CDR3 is TGTGCCAGCAGTTACGGGGGCACTGAAGCTTTCTTT.

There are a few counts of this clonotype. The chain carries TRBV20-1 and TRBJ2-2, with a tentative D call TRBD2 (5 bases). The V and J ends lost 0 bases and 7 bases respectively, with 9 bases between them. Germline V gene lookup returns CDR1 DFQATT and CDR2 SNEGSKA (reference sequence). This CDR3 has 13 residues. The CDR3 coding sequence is TGCAGTGCTAGAGATTATCGGGGCGGGGAGCTGTTTTTT. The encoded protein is CSARDYRGGELFF.

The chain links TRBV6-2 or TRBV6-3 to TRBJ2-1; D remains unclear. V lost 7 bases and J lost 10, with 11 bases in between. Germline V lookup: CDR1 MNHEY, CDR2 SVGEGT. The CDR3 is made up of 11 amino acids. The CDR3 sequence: CASTGLREQFF. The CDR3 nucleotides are TGTGCCAGCACTGGGCTGAGGGAGCAGTTCTTC.

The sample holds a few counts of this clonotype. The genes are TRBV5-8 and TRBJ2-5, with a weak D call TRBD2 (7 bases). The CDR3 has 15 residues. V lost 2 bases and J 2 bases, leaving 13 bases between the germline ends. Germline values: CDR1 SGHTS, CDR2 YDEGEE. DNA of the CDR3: TGTGCCAGCAGCTTCCGGCGGGGGCTGCAAGAGACCCAGTACTTC. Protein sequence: CASSFRRGLQETQYF.

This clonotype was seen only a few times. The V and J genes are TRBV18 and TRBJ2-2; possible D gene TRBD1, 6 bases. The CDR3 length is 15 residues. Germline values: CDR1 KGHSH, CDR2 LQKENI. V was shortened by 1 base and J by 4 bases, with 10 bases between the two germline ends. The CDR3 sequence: CASSPRQEVTGELFF. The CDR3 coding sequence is TGTGCCAGCTCACCACGACAGGAGGTCACCGGGGAGCTGTTTTTT.

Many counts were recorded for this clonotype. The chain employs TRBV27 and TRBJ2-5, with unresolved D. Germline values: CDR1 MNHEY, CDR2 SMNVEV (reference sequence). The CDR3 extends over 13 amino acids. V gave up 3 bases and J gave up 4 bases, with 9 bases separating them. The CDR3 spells CASSLGIGETQYF. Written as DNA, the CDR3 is TGTGCCAGCAGTTTGGGGATTGGAGAGACCCAGTACTTC.

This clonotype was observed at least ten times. CDR3: CASSLKETQYF. CDR3 bases: TGTGCCAGCAGCTTAAAGGAGACCCAGTACTTC. The chain is built from TRBV7-9 and TRBJ2-5; no definite D call. The germline CDR1 and CDR2 sequences are SEHNR and FQNEAQ (reference sequence). Trimming took off 2 bases at V and 5 bases at J, with 3 bases between the two ends. The CDR3 loop spans 11 amino acids.

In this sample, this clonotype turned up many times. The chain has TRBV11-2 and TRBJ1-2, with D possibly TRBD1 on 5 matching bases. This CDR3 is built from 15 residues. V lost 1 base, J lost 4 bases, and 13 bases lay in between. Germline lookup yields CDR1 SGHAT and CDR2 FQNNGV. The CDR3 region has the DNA TGTGCCAGCAGCTTAGCCCAAACAGGAAGCTATGGCTACACCTTC. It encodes CASSLAQTGSYGYTF.

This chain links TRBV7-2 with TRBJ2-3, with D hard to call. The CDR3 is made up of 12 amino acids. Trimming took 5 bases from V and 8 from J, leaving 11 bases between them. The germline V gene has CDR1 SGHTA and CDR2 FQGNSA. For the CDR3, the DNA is TGTGCCAGCAGCGCTCGCTTGGGTACGCAGTATTTT. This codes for CASSARLGTQYF.

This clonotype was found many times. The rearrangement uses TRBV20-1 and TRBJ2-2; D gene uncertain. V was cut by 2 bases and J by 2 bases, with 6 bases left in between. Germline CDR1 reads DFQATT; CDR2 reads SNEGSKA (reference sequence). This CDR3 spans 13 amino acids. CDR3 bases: TGCAGTGCTAGACAGCTTAACACCGGGGAGCTGTTTTTT. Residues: CSARQLNTGELFF.

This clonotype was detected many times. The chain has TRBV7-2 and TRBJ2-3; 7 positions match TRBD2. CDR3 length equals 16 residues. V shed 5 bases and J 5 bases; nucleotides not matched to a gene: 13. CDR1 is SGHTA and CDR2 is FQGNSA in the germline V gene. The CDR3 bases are TGTGCCAGCAGCGTCCGAATGGGGGGGGGTAGAGATACGCAGTATTTT. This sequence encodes CASSVRMGGGRDTQYF.